The 19 T cell receptor beta chains below all came from one sample that was sequenced in a study of shared clonotypes between healthy human individuals. Here immunoSEQ multiplex PCR was the method, and the copy in TCRdb shows in-frame clones only, minus some. The profile shows about 1 million clones, about 75% of them singletons. Material for sequencing was memory CD4+ T cells sorted from blood. This sample's subset: CD45RA-negative fraction. Receptors originate from a man younger than 35 in good health.

This clone has more than one count but fewer than ten. This chain connects TRBV18 to TRBJ2-7; D not resolved. Germline V lookup: CDR1 KGHSH, CDR2 LQKENI. The CDR3 consists of 14 residues. V lost 5 bases to trimming and J lost 2 bases, with 13 bases between them. The CDR3 coding sequence is TGTGCCAGCTCAAAGGATCTAGGGCCCTACGAGCAGTACTTC. Protein product: CASSKDLGPYEQYF.

This clone was seen ten or more times. The genes are TRBV5-1 and TRBJ2-3; 8 bases agree with TRBD2. J was trimmed by 4 bases and V by 1 base; bases with no gene match: 5. CDR3 length: 15 residues. Germline-derived CDR1 and CDR2 are SGHRS and YFSETQ. The CDR3 nucleotides read TGCGCCAGCAGCTTGCCCGGGGGGGCTTCAGATACGCAGTATTTT. This encodes CASSLPGGASDTQYF.

The sample holds a few counts of this clone. This chain connects TRBV7-3 to TRBJ1-6; D might be TRBD1 (5 bases). The CDR3 spans 13 residues. The V gene lost 6 bases and the J gene lost 9 bases, with 12 bases spanning the gap. The V gene's germline CDR1 is SGHTA and CDR2 FQGTGA. The CDR3 is CASRWGPSSPLHF. In nucleotides, the CDR3 is TGTGCCAGCAGGTGGGGACCGAGTTCACCCCTCCACTTT.

The chain links TRBV6-5 to TRBJ1-2, with 7 bases that match TRBD1. The J segment lost 8 bases and the V segment lost 0 bases, leaving 9 bases of the junction unmatched. The CDR3 runs 15 residues. The V gene's germline CDR1 is MNHEY and CDR2 SVGAGI. The DNA of the CDR3 is TGTGCCAGCAGTTACTCGGCGTCGAGGGGGCAGGGCTACACCTTC. Its translation: CASSYSASRGQGYTF.

The CDR3 loop reads CASSLDRVYGYTF. CDR3 sequence (DNA): TGTGCCAGCTCACTCGACAGGGTCTATGGCTACACCTTC. This chain links TRBV18 with TRBJ1-2; 7 bases are shared with TRBD1. The CDR3 length is 13 residues. Germline CDR1 is KGHSH and CDR2 is LQKENI. J was trimmed by 4 bases and V by 4 bases; bases with no gene match: 3.

The J gene is TRBJ2-1, the V gene TRBV12-5; D not resolved. Germline CDR1 reads LGHNT; CDR2 reads FRNRAP. The CDR3 has 16 residues. Trimming took off 0 bases at V and 5 bases at J, with 14 bases between the two ends. The CDR3 DNA follows: TGTGCTAGTGGTTTGGTACTTGGTAGCCTCAACAATGAGCAGTTCTTC. Encoded protein: CASGLVLGSLNNEQFF.

Turning to this clone: Additional DNA sequences in this sample encode the identical CDR3. This chain links TRBV30 with TRBJ1-4; perhaps TRBD1 as D (5 bases). Trimming cost V 0 bases and J 8 bases, with 13 bases left between them. Germline V CDR1 and CDR2: GTSNPN, SVGIG (reference sequence). There are 14 residues in the CDR3. The CDR3 sequence: CAWSVGQGGEKLFF. The CDR3 nucleotides are TGTGCCTGGAGTGTAGGTCAGGGTGGCGAAAAACTGTTTTTT.

The chain is built from TRBV28 and TRBJ2-4; perhaps TRBD2 as D (5 bases). The V gene's germline CDR1 is MDHEN and CDR2 SYDVKM. CDR3 length: 12 residues. The CDR3 nucleotides read TGTGCGAGCGGTTTAGCCAAAAACATTCAGTACTTC. Translated, it gives CASGLAKNIQYF. Variable domain in full (rest from reference TRBV28 and TRBJ2-4): DVKVTQSSRYLVKRTGEKVFLECVQDMDHENMFWYRQDPGLGLRLIYFSYDVKMKEKGDIPEGYSVSREKKERFSLILESASTNQTSMYLCASGLAKNIQYFGAGTRLSVL.

A remark on this clone: The same CDR3 can be traced to other DNA sequences in this sample. The chain uses TRBV20-1 and TRBJ1-2; no reliable D call. Per germline, CDR1 DFQATT and CDR2 SNEGSKA (reference sequence). Trimming removed 3 bases at V and 5 bases at J, with 4 bases between. The CDR3 has 10 residues. CDR3 coding DNA: TGCAGTGCTAGGTCATATGGCTACACCTTC. This translates into CSARSYGYTF.

This clone was seen only a few times. The rearrangement joins TRBV9 to TRBJ2-1; no clear D gene. The germline CDR1 and CDR2 sequences are SGDLS and YYNGEE. Trimming took 0 bases from V and 3 from J, leaving 10 bases between them. The CDR3 has 15 residues. CDR3 residues: CASSVDGQSYNEQFF. The CDR3 coding sequence is TGTGCCAGCAGCGTAGATGGGCAGAGCTACAATGAGCAGTTCTTC.

The gene calls are TRBV5-1 and TRBJ2-5; 7 bases are shared with TRBD2. The CDR3 is made up of 17 amino acids. With 4 bases clipped from V and 4 bases from J, the junction kept 16 bases outside the gene matches. CDR1 SGHRS and CDR2 YFSETQ come from the germline V gene. Here the CDR3 reads CASSHMLSGGGRETQYF. CDR3 coding DNA: TGCGCCAGCAGCCACATGCTCAGTGGGGGGGGTCGAGAGACCCAGTACTTC.

The rearrangement links TRBV11-2 to TRBJ1-1; 9 bases match TRBD1. The CDR3 loop spans 13 amino acids. Germline loops: CDR1 SGHAT, CDR2 FQNNGV. Trimming took 4 bases from V and 6 from J; bases not matched to a gene: 3. CDR3 nucleotides: TGTGCCAGCAGCTCGGACAGGGGAGCTGAAGCTTTCTTT. Amino acids: CASSSDRGAEAFF.

CDR3 residues: CASSSPSRNTEAFF. As DNA, the CDR3 is TGTGCCAGCAGTTCCCCCAGCAGGAACACTGAAGCTTTCTTT. The chain links TRBV6-6 to TRBJ1-1; D gene unclear. The CDR3 runs 14 residues. The germline V gene encodes CDR1 MNHNY and CDR2 SVGAGI (reference sequence). Trimming shortened V by 4 bases and J by 1 base, and 10 bases separated the two germline ends.

The CDR3 loop is CASSFDRVNEQFF. The CDR3 DNA is TGTGCCAGCAGCTTCGACAGGGTCAATGAGCAGTTCTTC. The chain carries TRBV7-3 and TRBJ2-1; 7 bases align to TRBD1. CDR3 size: 13 residues. CDR1 is SGHTA and CDR2 is FQGTGA in the germline V gene. The trim removed 3 bases at V and 6 bases at J, leaving 2 bases unmatched.

J is TRBJ1-1 and V is TRBV28; no firm D call. Trimming shortened V by 1 base and J by 1 base, and 7 bases separated the two germline ends. This CDR3 has 14 amino acids. Looked up from germline, CDR1 is MDHEN and CDR2 is SYDVKM. CDR3 protein: CASSLLQKNTEAFF. The DNA of the CDR3 is TGTGCCAGCAGTTTATTACAGAAGAACACTGAAGCTTTCTTT.

The chain has TRBV2 and TRBJ1-4; D might be TRBD1 (5 bases). The CDR3 is 15 amino acids. V was trimmed by 2 bases and J by 6 bases, leaving 13 bases between them. Germline V gene sequence: CDR1 SNHLY, CDR2 FYNNEI. This CDR3 is CASSESRLGDEKLFF. CDR3 DNA sequence: TGTGCCAGCAGTGAAAGTCGATTGGGGGATGAAAAACTGTTTTTT.

V gene TRBV5-5 combines with J gene TRBJ1-2; D might be TRBD1 (5 bases). The CDR3 is made up of 14 amino acids. From germline, CDR1 is SGHKS and CDR2 YYEKEE (reference sequence). Trimming removed 0 bases at V and 7 bases at J, with 13 bases between. CDR3 residues: CASSLETAGRGYTF. The CDR3 coding sequence is TGTGCCAGCAGCTTGGAGACAGCCGGACGTGGCTACACCTTC.

V and J are TRBV6-1 and TRBJ1-1, with 10 positions matching TRBD1. Germline V gene lookup returns CDR1 MNHNS and CDR2 SASEGT. This CDR3 region has 14 residues. With 6 bases clipped from V and 4 bases from J, the junction kept 5 bases outside the gene matches. The CDR3 sequence: CASSVTGGGTEAFF. The CDR3, as DNA: TGTGCCAGCAGCGTGACAGGGGGCGGCACTGAAGCTTTCTTT.

The chain joins TRBV7-2 to TRBJ2-2; D is ambiguous. V lost 7 bases, J lost 5 bases, and 17 bases lay in between. The CDR3 is made up of 15 amino acids. Germline V gives CDR1 SGHTA, CDR2 FQGNSA. Here the CDR3 reads CASTIGQIGTGELFF. CDR3 DNA: TGTGCCAGCACCATAGGTCAAATTGGGACCGGGGAGCTGTTTTTT.